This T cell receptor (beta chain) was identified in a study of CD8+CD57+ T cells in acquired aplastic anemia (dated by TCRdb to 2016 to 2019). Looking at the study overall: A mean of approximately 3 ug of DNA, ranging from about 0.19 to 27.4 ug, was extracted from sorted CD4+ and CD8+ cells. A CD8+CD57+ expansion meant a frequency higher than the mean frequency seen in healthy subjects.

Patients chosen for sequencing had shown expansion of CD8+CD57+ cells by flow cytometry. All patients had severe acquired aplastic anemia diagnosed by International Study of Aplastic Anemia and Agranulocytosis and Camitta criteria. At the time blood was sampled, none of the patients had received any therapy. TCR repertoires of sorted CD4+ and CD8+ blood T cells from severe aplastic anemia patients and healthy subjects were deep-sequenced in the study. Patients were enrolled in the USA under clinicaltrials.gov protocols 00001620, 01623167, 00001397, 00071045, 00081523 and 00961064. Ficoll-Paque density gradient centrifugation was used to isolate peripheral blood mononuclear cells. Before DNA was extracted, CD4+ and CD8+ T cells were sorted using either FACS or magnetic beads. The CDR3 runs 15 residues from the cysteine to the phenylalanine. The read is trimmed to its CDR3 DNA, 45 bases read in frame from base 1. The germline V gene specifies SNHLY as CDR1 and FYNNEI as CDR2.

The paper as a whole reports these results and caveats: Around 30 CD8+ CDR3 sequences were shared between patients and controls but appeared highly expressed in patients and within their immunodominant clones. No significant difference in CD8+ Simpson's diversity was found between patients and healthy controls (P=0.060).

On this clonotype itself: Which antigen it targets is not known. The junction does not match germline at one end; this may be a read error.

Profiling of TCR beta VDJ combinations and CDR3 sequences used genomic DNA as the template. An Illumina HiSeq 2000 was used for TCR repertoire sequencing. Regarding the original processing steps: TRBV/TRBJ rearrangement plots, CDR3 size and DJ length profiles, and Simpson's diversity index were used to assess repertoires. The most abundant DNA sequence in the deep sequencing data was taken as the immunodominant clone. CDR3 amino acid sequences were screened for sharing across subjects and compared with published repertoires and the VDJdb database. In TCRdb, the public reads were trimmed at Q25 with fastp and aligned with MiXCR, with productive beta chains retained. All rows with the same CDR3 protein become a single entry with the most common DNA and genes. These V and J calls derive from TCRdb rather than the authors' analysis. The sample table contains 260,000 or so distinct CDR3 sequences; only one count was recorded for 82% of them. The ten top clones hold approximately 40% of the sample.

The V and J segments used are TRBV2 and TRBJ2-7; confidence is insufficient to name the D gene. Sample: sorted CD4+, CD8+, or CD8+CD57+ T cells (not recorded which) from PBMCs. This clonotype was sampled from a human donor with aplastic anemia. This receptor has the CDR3 CASGATPVLPNKQAF. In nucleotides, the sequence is TGTGCCAGCGGAGCGACCCCCGTCCTCCCCAACAAGCAAGCTTTC.